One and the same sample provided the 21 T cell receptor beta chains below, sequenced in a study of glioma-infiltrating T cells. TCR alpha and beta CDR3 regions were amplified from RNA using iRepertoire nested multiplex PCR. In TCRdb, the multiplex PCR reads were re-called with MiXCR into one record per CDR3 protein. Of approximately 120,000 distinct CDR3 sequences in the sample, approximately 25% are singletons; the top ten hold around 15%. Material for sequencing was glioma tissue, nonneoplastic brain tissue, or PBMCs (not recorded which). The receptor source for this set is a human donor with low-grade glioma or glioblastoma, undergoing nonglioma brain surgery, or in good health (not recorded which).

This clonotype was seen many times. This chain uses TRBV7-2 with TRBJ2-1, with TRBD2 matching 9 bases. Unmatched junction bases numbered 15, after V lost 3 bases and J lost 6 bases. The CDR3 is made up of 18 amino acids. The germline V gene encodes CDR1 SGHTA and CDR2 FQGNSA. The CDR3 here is CASSLPYFSGSRFNEQFF. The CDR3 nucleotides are TGTGCCAGCAGCTTGCCCTACTTTAGCGGGAGTCGCTTCAATGAGCAGTTCTTC.

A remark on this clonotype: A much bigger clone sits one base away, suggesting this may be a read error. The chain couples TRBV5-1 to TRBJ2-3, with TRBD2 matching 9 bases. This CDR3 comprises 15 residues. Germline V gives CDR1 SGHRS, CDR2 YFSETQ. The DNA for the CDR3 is TGCGCCAGCAGCTTGACACTAGCGGGCACAGATACGCGGTATTTT. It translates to CASSLTLAGTDTRYF.

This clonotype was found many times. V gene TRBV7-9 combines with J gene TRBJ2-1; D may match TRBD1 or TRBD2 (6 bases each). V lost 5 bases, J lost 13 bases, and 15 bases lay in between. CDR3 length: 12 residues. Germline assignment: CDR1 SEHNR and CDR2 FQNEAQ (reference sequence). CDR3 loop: CASSTSQGRQFF. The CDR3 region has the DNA TGTGCCAGCAGCACTAGCCAGGGGAGACAGTTCTTC.

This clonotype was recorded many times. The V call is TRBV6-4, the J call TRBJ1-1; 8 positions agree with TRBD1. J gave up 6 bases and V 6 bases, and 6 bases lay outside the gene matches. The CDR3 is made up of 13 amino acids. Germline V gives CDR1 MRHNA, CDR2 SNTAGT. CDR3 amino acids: CASSETGEAEAFF. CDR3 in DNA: TGTGCCAGCAGCGAGACAGGGGAGGCTGAAGCTTTCTTT.

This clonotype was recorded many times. The CDR3 DNA sequence: TGTGCCACGGCGGAGACTAGCGGGAGTGTTGCAGATACGCAGTATTTT. It is translated as CATAETSGSVADTQYF. The gene calls are TRBV6-1 and TRBJ2-3, with TRBD2 matching over 12 bases. The CDR3 totals 16 residues. V was pared by 10 bases and J by 4 bases, with 12 bases of the junction left unmatched. Per germline, CDR1 MNHNS and CDR2 SASEGT.

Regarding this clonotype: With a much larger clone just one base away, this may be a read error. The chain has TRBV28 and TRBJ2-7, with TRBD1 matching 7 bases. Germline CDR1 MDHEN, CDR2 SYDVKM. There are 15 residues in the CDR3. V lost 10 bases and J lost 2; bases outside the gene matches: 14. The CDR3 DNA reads TGTGCCAACAGAAATACAGGGGAGCCGACCTACGAGCAGTACTTC. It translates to CANRNTGEPTYEQYF.

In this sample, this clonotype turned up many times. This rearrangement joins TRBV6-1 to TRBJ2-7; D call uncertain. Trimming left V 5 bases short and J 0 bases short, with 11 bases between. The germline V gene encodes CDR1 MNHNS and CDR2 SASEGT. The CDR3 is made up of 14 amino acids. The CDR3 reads CASSHRTVSYEQYF. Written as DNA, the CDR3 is TGTGCCAGCAGTCATCGGACGGTCTCCTACGAGCAGTACTTC.

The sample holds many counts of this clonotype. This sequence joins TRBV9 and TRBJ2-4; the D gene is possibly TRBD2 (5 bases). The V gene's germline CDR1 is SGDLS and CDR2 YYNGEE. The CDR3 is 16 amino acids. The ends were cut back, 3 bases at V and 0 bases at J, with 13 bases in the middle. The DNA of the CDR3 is TGTGCCAGCAGCGGAGGGAGTGGGTTAGCCAAAAACATTCAGTACTTC. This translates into CASSGGSGLAKNIQYF.

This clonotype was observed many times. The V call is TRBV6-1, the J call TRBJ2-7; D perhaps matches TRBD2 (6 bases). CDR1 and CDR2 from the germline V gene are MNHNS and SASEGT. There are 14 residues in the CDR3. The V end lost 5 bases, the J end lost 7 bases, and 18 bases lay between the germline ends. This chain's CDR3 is CASSPFEETREQYF. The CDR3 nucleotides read TGTGCCAGCAGTCCCTTTGAGGAGACTAGGGAGCAGTACTTC.

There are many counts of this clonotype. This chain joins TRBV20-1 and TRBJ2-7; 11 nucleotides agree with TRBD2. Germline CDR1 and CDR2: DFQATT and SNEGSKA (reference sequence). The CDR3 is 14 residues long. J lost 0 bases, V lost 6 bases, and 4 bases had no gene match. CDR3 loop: CSALAGVHSYEQYF. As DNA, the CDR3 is TGCAGTGCACTAGCGGGAGTGCACTCCTACGAGCAGTACTTC.

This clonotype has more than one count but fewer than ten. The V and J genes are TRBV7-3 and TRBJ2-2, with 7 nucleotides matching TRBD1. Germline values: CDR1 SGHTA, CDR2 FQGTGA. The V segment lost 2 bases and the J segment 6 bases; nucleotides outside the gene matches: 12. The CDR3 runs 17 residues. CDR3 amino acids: CASSLGLRTGPPGELFF. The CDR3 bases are TGTGCCAGCAGCTTAGGGTTGAGGACAGGACCACCCGGGGAGCTGTTTTTT. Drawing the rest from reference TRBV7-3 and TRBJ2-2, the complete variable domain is GAGVSQTPSNKVTEKGKYVELRCDPISGHTALYWYRQSLGQGPEFLIYFQGTGAADDSGLPNDRFFAVRPEGSVSTLKIQRTERGDSAVYLCASSLGLRTGPPGELFFGEGSRLTVL.

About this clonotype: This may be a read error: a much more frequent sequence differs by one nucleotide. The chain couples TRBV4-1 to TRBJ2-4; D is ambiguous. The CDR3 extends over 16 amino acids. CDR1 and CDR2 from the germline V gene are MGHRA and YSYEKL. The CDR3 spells CASGQEVGVSWNIQYF. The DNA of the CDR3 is TGCGCCAGCGGCCAAGAGGTAGGAGTCTCCTGGAACATTCAGTACTTC.

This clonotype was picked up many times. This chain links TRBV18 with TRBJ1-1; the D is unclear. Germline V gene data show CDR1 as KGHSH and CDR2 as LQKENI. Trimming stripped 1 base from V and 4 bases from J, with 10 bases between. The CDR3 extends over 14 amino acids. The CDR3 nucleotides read TGTGCCAGCTCACCACTAGCTGAGGCCACTGAAGCTTTCTTT. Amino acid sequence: CASSPLAEATEAFF.

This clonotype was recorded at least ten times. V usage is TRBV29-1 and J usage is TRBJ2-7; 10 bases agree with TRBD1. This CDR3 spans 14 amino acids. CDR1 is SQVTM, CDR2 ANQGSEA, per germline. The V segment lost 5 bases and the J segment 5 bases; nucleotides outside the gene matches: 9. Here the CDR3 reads CSVTHRTGGNEQYF. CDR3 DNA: TGCAGCGTTACCCACAGGACAGGGGGAAACGAGCAGTACTTC.

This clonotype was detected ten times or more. CDR3 protein: CASSYSEGSTYEQYF. CDR3 DNA sequence: TGTGCCAGCAGTTACTCAGAGGGGTCCACTTACGAGCAGTACTTC. The chain employs TRBV6-6 and TRBJ2-7; D tentatively reads TRBD1 or TRBD2 (5 bases each). CDR1 MNHNY and CDR2 SVGAGI come from the germline V gene (reference sequence). The CDR3 extends over 15 amino acids. V lost 0 bases and J 4 bases, leaving 13 bases between the germline ends.

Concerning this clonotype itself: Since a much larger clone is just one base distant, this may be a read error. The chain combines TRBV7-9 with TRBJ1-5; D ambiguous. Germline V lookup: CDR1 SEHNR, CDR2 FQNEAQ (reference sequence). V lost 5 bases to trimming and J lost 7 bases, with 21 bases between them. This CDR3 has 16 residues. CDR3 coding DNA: TGTGCCAGCAGCACAGACCTGGACGGCAGCGGACAGCCCCAGCATTTT. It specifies CASSTDLDGSGQPQHF.

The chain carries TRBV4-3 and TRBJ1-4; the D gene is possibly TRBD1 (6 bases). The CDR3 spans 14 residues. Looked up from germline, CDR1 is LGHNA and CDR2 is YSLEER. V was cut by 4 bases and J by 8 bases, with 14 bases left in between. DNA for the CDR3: TGCGCCAGCAGCCCAACCGGGGGGGGCGAAAAACTGTTTTTT. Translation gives CASSPTGGGEKLFF.

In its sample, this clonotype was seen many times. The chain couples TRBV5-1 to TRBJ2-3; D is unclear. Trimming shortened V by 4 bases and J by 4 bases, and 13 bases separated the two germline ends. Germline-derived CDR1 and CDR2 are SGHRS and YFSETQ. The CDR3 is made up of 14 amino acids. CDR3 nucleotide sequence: TGCGCCAGCAGCCCGGACCGCGCCGCAGATACGCAGTATTTT. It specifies CASSPDRAADTQYF.

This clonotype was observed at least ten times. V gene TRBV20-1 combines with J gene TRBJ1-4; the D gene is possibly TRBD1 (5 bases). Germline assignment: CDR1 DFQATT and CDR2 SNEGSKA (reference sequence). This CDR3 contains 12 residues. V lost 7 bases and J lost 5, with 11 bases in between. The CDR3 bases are TGCAGTGTGACAGTACGAAATGAAAAACTGTTTTTT. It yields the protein CSVTVRNEKLFF.

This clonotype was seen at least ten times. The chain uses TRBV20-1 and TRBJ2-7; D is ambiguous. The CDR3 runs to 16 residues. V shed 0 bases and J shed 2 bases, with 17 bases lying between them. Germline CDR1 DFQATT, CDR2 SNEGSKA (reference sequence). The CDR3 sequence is CSARDPLRAAAYEQYF. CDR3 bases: TGCAGTGCTAGAGATCCGTTACGGGCCGCAGCCTACGAGCAGTACTTC.

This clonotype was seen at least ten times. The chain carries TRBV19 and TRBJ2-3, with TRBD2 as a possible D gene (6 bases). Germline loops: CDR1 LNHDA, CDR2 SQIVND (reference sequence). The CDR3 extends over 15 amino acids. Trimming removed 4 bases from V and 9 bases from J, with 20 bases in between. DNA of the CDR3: TGTGCCAGTAGTACCGGGACTGGGGACCGCATGACGCAGTATTTT. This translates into CASSTGTGDRMTQYF.